What follows is one T cell receptor beta chain and its context. What it binds is not known. Germline values: CDR1 LNHNV, CDR2 YYDKDF (reference sequence). CDR3 length equals 15 residues. V was trimmed by 3 bases and J by 2 bases, leaving 11 bases between them. Data came from immunoSEQ multiplex PCR; TCRdb stores just in-frame clones and leaves some out. The sample lists more than 95,000 clones, around 89% occurring once. This sample is part of a study of T cell responses to AZD1222 COVID-19 vaccine. Study-level points and caveats: The sample set comprised mostly white British donors with more females, and clonal diversity was possibly underestimated. Across spike, vaccine-associated CD4 TCRs were found, dominant at 160-218 and 743-854. Baseline testing showed seropositivity in only 5 or 6 AZD1222 recipients.

V usage is TRBV15 and J usage is TRBJ1-5; possibly TRBD1 for D (5 bases). Here the sequenced sample was peripheral blood, taken on day 0 of AZD1222 vaccination. The receptor's source is an adult in good health. The CDR3 here is CATSRYQGGNQPQHF. As DNA, the CDR3 is TGTGCCACCAGCAGGTATCAGGGTGGCAATCAGCCCCAGCATTTT. Variable domain in full (rest from reference TRBV15 and TRBJ1-5): DAMVIQNPRYQVTQFGKPVTLSCSQTLNHNVMYWYQQKSSQAPKLLFHYYDKDFNNEADTPDNFQSRRPNTSFCFLDIRSPGLGDTAMYLCATSRYQGGNQPQHFGDGTRLSIL.